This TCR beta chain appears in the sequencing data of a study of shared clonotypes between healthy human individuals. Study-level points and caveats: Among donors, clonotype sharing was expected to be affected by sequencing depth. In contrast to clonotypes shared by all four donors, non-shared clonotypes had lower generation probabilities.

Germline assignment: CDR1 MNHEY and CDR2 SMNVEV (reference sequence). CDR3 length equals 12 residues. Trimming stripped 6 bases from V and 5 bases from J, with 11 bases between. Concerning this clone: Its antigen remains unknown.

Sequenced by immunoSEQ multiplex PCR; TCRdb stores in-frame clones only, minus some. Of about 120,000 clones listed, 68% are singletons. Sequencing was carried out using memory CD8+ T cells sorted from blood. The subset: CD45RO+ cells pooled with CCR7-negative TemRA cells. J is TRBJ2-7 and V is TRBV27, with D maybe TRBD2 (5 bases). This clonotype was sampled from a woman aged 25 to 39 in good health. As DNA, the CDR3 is TGTGCCAGCAGCCTTTTCGGGGACGAGCAGTACTTC. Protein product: CASSLFGDEQYF.